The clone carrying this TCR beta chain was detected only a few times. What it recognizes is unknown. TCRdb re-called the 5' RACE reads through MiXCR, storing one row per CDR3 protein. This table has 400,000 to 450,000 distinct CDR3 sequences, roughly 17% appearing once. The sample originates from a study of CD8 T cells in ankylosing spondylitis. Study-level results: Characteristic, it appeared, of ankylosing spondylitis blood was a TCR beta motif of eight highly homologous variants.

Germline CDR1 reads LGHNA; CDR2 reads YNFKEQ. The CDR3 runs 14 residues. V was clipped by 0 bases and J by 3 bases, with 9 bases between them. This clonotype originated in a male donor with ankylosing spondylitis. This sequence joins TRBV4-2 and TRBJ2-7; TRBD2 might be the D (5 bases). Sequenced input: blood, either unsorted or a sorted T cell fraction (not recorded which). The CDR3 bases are TGTGCCAGCAGCCAAGAACCCCGGGGCTACGAGCAGTACTTC. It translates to CASSQEPRGYEQYF.